Below are 11 T cell receptor beta chains sequenced from a single sample in a study of blood T cells in healthy people across ages. With a J-beta primer mix and a sample-barcoded 5' primer, a second PCR ran about 7 to 12 cycles. Each CDR3 protein gets one entry after TCRdb re-called the 5' RACE reads with MiXCR. Here the sample spans some 940,000 distinct CDR3 sequences, about 27% being singletons. These data were likewise used in another study, on T cells of mothers and their children.

Sequenced sample: blood. These receptors were taken from a woman between 40 and 55 years old in good health.

The chain couples TRBV29-1 to TRBJ1-1; 11 nucleotides align to TRBD1. J was trimmed by 2 bases and V by 7 bases; bases with no gene match: 12. The CDR3 sequence is 16 residues long. Germline CDR1 is SQVTM and CDR2 is ANQGSEA. CDR3 amino acids: CSARTGGVLINTEAFF. The CDR3 nucleotides are TGCAGCGCCCGGACAGGGGGCGTGCTCATAAACACTGAAGCTTTCTTT.

This clonotype has at least ten counts. V gene TRBV6-5 combines with J gene TRBJ1-2, with TRBD1 as a possible D gene (5 bases). CDR3 length: 12 amino acids. Germline assignment: CDR1 MNHEY and CDR2 SVGAGI. Trimming took 4 bases from V and 6 from J, leaving 9 bases between them. CDR3 amino acids: CASSSPRDGYTF. The CDR3 bases are TGTGCCAGCAGTTCTCCCAGGGATGGCTACACCTTC.

The chain combines TRBV12-3 or TRBV12-4 with TRBJ2-1; 7 nucleotides line up with TRBD1. The trim removed 3 bases at V and 0 bases at J, leaving 8 bases unmatched. The CDR3 sequence is 17 residues long. This CDR3 is CASSFIRAGGSYNEQFF. CDR3 nucleotide sequence: TGTGCCAGCAGTTTTATCAGGGCAGGGGGCTCCTACAATGAGCAGTTCTTC.

This clonotype was observed a handful of times. The J gene is TRBJ2-1, the V gene TRBV24-1; D may be TRBD1 (5 bases). This CDR3 region has 13 residues. The germline V gene encodes CDR1 KGHDR and CDR2 SFDVKD. Trimming took 4 bases from V and 3 from J, leaving 6 bases between them. The CDR3 nucleotides read TGTGCCACCAGTGACGACAGCTACAATGAGCAGTTCTTC. It encodes CATSDDSYNEQFF.

Remarks on this clonotype: At one end, the junction sequence differs from germline, possibly due to a read error. The V and J genes are TRBV30 and TRBJ2-1; TRBD1 matches at 7 bases. The CDR3 runs to 14 residues. Germline V gene lookup returns CDR1 GTSNPN and CDR2 SVGIG (reference sequence). CDR3 nucleotides: TGTGCCTGGAGTGCCTACAGGGGCTACAATGAGCAGGTCTTC. Protein product: CAWSAYRGYNEQVF.

The sample holds a few counts of this clonotype. The V gene is TRBV12-3 or TRBV12-4, the J gene TRBJ1-1; D remains ambiguous. With 4 bases removed from V and 3 bases from J, the gap between germline ends came to 9 bases. The CDR3 consists of 13 residues. In DNA, the CDR3 is TGTGCCAGCAGTTCAGAAGTATACACTGAAGCTTTCTTT. Encoded protein: CASSSEVYTEAFF.

This clonotype has a count of ten or more. V usage is TRBV6-6 and J usage is TRBJ2-5, with TRBD2 identical over 7 bases. Germline CDR1 MNHNY, CDR2 SVGAGI (reference sequence). The V gene end was trimmed by 10 bases and the J gene end by 5 bases; junction bases not matched to a gene: 13. There are 14 residues in the CDR3. As DNA, the CDR3 is TGTGCCACCAGATGGGCGGTGCGGGGGGAGACCCAGTACTTC. This encodes CATRWAVRGETQYF.

This clonotype was counted ten times or more. The J gene is TRBJ2-2, the V gene TRBV6-2 or TRBV6-3; weak D call: TRBD2 (5 bases). The V gene lost 5 bases and the J gene lost 5 bases, with 12 bases spanning the gap. The length of the CDR3 is 14 residues. The germline V gene encodes CDR1 MNHEY and CDR2 SVGEGT. The CDR3 spells CASSRRTGTGELFF. As DNA, the CDR3 is TGTGCCAGCAGTCGGAGGACGGGGACCGGGGAGCTGTTTTTT.

This clonotype was detected a few times. This chain connects TRBV7-9 to TRBJ1-1; 11 bases fit TRBD1. J was trimmed by 7 bases and V by 5 bases; bases with no gene match: 9. The CDR3 extends over 15 amino acids. CDR1 and CDR2 (germline): SEHNR, FQNEAQ (reference sequence). The CDR3 spells CASSARDRGKIEAFF. In nucleotides, the CDR3 is TGTGCCAGCAGCGCTCGGGACAGGGGGAAGATTGAAGCTTTCTTT.

V usage is TRBV7-9 and J usage is TRBJ1-4; no clear D. The CDR3 runs 15 residues. Germline CDR1 is SEHNR and CDR2 is FQNEAQ (reference sequence). The V gene lost 1 base and the J gene lost 5 bases, with 11 bases spanning the gap. CDR3 sequence: CASSLVGNENEKLFF. CDR3 coding DNA: TGTGCCAGCAGCTTAGTGGGGAACGAGAATGAAAAACTGTTTTTT.

This clonotype was counted between two and nine times. A much larger clone lies a single base off, so this may be a read error. The CDR3, as DNA: TGCAGTGCCCCGCTAGCGGGGTCTACCAAAAACATTCAGGACTTC. It encodes CSAPLAGSTKNIQDF. The J gene is TRBJ2-4, the V gene TRBV20-1, with 9 bases fitting TRBD2. The CDR3 has 15 residues. CDR1 DFQATT and CDR2 SNEGSKA come from the germline V gene (reference sequence).